This T cell receptor beta chain was sequenced during a study of shared clonotypes between healthy human individuals. To note about this clone: Its cognate antigen is unknown.

Study results and limitations: Compared with memory subsets, naive subsets generally had larger estimated richness.

V lost 0 bases to trimming and J lost 2 bases, with 15 bases between them. Germline CDR1 is SNHLY and CDR2 is FYNNEI. This CDR3 is 17 amino acids long. Sequencing used immunoSEQ multiplex PCR; TCRdb keeps in-frame clones, though not all of them. The top ten hold about 0.45% of the sample, which has some 1,600,000 clones, nearly 99% seen once. The sequenced sample was naive CD4+ T cells sorted from blood. Subset defined: CD45RA+ positively selected. The TCR was taken from a man between 25 and 39 years old in good health. This chain connects TRBV2 to TRBJ2-3; tentatively, D is TRBD2 (6 bases). The CDR3 loop is CASSEAVRAGNTDTQYF. CDR3 in DNA: TGTGCCAGCAGTGAAGCGGTACGAGCGGGCAACACAGATACGCAGTATTTT. Full variable domain (rest looked up from reference TRBV2 and TRBJ2-3): EPEVTQTPSHQVTQMGQEVILRCVPISNHLYFYWYRQILGQKVEFLVSFYNNEISEKSEIFDDQFSVERPDGSNFTLKIRSTKLEDSAMYFCASSEAVRAGNTDTQYFGPGTRLTVL.